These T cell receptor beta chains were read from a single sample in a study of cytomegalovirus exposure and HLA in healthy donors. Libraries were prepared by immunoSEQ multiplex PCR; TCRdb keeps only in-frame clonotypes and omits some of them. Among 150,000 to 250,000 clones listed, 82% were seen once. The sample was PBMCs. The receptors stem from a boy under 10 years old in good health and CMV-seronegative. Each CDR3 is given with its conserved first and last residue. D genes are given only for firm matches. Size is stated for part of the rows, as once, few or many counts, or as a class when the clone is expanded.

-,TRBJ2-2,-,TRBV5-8,CASSPVPPHSTGELFF,TGTGCCAGCAGCCCTGTACCCCCCCATAGCACCGGGGAGCTGTTTTTT
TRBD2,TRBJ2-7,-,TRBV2,CASRDTSGGPYEQYF,TGTGCCAGCAGAGATACTAGCGGGGGCCCTTACGAGCAGTACTTC
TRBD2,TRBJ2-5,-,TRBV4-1,CASSVRTSGGGRETQYF,TGCGCCAGCAGCGTCCGAACTAGCGGGGGGGGTCGAGAGACCCAGTACTTC
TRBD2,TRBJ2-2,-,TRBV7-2,CASSPTSGGVVGELFF,TGTGCCAGCAGTCCGACTAGCGGGGGGGTGGTCGGGGAGCTGTTTTTT
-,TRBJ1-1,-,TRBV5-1,CASSLPGGTEAFF,TGCGCCAGCAGCCTCCCGGGGGGGACTGAAGCTTTCTTT
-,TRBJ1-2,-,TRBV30,CAWSVESDYGYTF,TGTGCCTGGAGTGTTGAATCGGACTATGGCTACACCTTC
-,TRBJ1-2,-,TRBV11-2,CASSLQGAGYTF,TGTGCCAGCAGTCTACAGGGCGCCGGCTACACCTTC
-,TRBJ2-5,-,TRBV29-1,CSVRGLETQYF,TGCAGCGTTCGGGGGTTAGAGACCCAGTACTTC
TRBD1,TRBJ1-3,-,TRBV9,CASSRNRGTGNTIYF,TGTGCCAGCAGCCGGAACAGGGGGACTGGAAACACCATATATTTT
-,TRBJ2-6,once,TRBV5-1,CASSLEGAGANGLTF,TGCGCCAGCAGCTTGGAAGGGGCTGGGGCCAACGGCCTGACTTTC
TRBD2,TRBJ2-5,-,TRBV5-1,CASSLGVAGIESETQYF,TGCGCCAGCAGCTTGGGGGTAGCGGGGATCGAGTCGGAGACCCAGTACTTC
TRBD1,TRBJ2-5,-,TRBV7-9,CASSRDRGRETQYF,TGTGCCAGCAGCCGGGACAGGGGTAGGGAGACCCAGTACTTC
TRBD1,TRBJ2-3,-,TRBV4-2,CASSPRDRGVTDTQYF,TGTGCCAGCAGCCCGCGGGACAGGGGGGTGACAGATACGCAGTATTTT
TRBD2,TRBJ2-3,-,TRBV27,CASKRSSGGAYTQYF,TGTGCCAGCAAACGGAGTAGCGGGGGGGCATATACGCAGTATTTT
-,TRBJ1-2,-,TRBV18,CASSAKTGIGPAGYTF,TGTGCCAGCTCAGCAAAAACAGGGATCGGCCCAGCAGGCTACACCTTC
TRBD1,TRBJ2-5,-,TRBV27,CASSSLGTGRSETQYF,TGTGCCAGCAGTTCGCTGGGGACAGGGAGATCGGAGACCCAGTACTTC
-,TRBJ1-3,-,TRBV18,CASSAGSGSGDTIYF,TGTGCCAGCTCGGCGGGGTCGGGGAGTGGAGACACCATATATTTT
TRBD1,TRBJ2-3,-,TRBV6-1,CASSVRGQPDTQYF,TGTGCCAGCAGTGTCCGGGGACAGCCAGATACGCAGTATTTT
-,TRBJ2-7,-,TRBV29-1,CSVDGAYEQYF,TGCAGCGTTGATGGGGCTTACGAGCAGTACTTC
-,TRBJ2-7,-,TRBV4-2,CASSQGGGSYEQYF,TGTGCCAGCAGCCAAGGAGGGGGCTCCTACGAGCAGTACTTC
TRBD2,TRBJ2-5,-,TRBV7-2,CASSSLAGGPETQYF,TGTGCCAGCAGCTCATTAGCGGGGGGGCCTGAGACCCAGTACTTC
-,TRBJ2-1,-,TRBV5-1,CASSSGVGLLYEQFF,TGCGCCAGCAGCTCGGGAGTGGGCTTGCTTTATGAGCAGTTCTTC
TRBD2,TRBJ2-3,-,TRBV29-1,CSVVSSGNTDTQYF,TGCAGCGTTGTCTCTAGCGGGAACACAGATACGCAGTATTTT